One T cell receptor (beta chain) is described in this entry. Its antigen target is currently unknown. Nothing much larger sits one base from this clone, and base qualities are not available. The cohort was made up of approximately 700 healthy bone marrow donors. At the time of sampling, every cohort member was nominally healthy, though immune exposures that went unrecorded were likely present. The donor was CMV seropositive and was included in the group of 250 to 350 seropositive cohort members. Each donor provided a peripheral blood sample, and peripheral blood mononuclear cells were used for TCR beta sequencing. The Qiagen DNeasy Blood Extraction Kit was used to extract genomic DNA from the blood cell samples. Libraries were built with the immunoSEQ multiplex PCR assay. For the multiplex PCR, a mixture combining 60 forward primers for TCR Vbeta segments and 13 reverse primers for TCR Jbeta segments was used. The CDR3 region of rearranged TCR beta genes was amplified from genomic DNA by a multiplex PCR assay. The amplified TCR beta libraries were sequenced on the Illumina HiSeq System as 87-base-pair reads. In the authors' own workflow: A later analysis tallied 75 million to 95 million unique TCR beta chains across the 610 or so repertoires, and about 12 million of those chains were shared by two or more donors. To remove PCR and sequencing errors, raw reads were error-corrected and collapsed into unique sequences using a nearest-neighbor algorithm that merged closely related sequences. CDR3 sequences were aligned to IMGT reference sequences to assign V, D and J gene segments. For a sequence to be retained, a match of at least six nucleotides to both a V gene segment and a J gene segment was required. A rearrangement counted as productive if the CDR3 had no stop codons and remained in frame with V and J, and every other rearrangement counted as non-productive. CDR3 was defined according to IMGT convention as the region running from the second conserved V-encoded cysteine to the conserved J-encoded phenylalanine. The earlier analysis of about 590 of the donors excluded sequences that lacked an unambiguous match to a single V gene segment. An earlier analysis of approximately 590 of the donors called V segments functional above 56.7% productive rearrangements and segregating when the between-donor standard deviation exceeded 5%. To diagnose cytomegalovirus status from the catalog of TCR beta chain sequences, a statistical classification framework was built. A later analysis assigned V and J genes by comparing TCR nucleotide sequences with IMGT/GENE-DB human TR gene sequences. The TCRdist pipeline was used in a later analysis to assign CDR3 sequences and most-parsimonious VDJ recombination scenarios. In a later analysis, each TCR beta chain was defined by its CDR3 amino acid sequence together with its V-gene family, and reads without a unique V-gene family were excluded. In a later analysis, nearly 600 highly shared, low-generation-probability nucleotide sequences were removed to address suspected cross-contamination and a sequencing artifact. In a later analysis, a clonal expansion index for each public chain was calculated from normalized within-repertoire ranks of inferred template counts. In a later analysis, generation probabilities were computed using a VDJ recombination model fitted to out-of-frame rearrangements, and the results were checked against IGoR. A later analysis scored TCR-TCR, TCR-HLA and TCR-CMV co-occurrence with hypergeometric tests, applying a repertoire-size bias correction to TCR pairs. A later analysis estimated false discovery rates by permuting HLA or CMV assignments 20 times. In a later analysis, co-occurring TCRs were grouped with DBSCAN, and TCRdist sequence similarity was added when clustering was performed within HLA-allele-positive subsets. For co-occurrence clustering, repertoires with fewer than 30,000 or more than 120,000 public chains were excluded, along with about five repertoires with anomalous nucleotide sharing. TCRdb obtained this table from immuneACCESS and retained in-frame rearrangements with V and J assigned. These tables miss some clones; where compared with another copy, unresolved V genes account for less than half of the shortfall, and the remainder is unexplained. Clonal size and the V and J genes are those of that table, whereas D and trimming came from the DNA. Recorded for this sample are 95,000 to 150,000 clones; 50% to 75% of them occurred a single time. About 8.3% of the sample goes to the ten largest clones.

The data derive from a study of cytomegalovirus exposure and HLA in healthy donors (dated by TCRdb to 2015 to 2018). General notes on the study: An earlier analysis of approximately 640 of the donors reported about 250 Gb of sequence data and 117 million unique TCR beta sequences from approximately 180 million T cells. An early release covering approximately 600 HLA-typed donors comprised about 300 gigabases of sequencing data and 85 million or so unique TCR sequences. A later analysis re-examined previously published TCR beta repertoires from 610 or so donors and added high-resolution HLA genotyping to investigate patterns of TCR occurrence. Among roughly 400 genotyped donors of the cohort, an average of around 240,000 unique TCR beta nucleotide sequences was sequenced per donor, of which 15% to 20% were non-productive. Rather than drawing on any new phenotypic data, the later analysis identified candidate immune exposures from TCR beta sequences and the way those sequences occurred across donors. Every repertoire in the discovery cohort had been generated on one and the same sequencing platform. To predict cytomegalovirus infection status, the study brought together high-throughput TCR immunosequencing, statistical association of individual TCRs with disease status, and machine learning. Class I and class II HLA loci were covered by the typing at four-digit resolution. The number of typed donors differed by locus: roughly 620-640 for A, B, C, DRB1 and DQB1; approximately 540 for DQA1; 600 to 610 for DPA1; and roughly 470 for DPB1. An earlier analysis of some 600 of the donors applied high-throughput TCR beta sequencing to assess whether each TCR beta V gene segment acted as functional or pseudogenic. The study was designed to test whether signatures of past pathogen exposure could be identified by cataloging public T cell receptors. Roughly five DR-DQ haplotypes were handled as single units for association and clustering because linkage in the cohort was strong. In addition to the first cohort of about 650 subjects, a separate validation cohort of approximately 130 different subjects was used. In a later genetic analysis, genome-wide SNP genotypes for about three fifths of the roughly 670 donors were used, and that subset was treated as a discovery cohort. Donor age, sex, ethnicity and CMV serostatus were compiled alongside the repertoire data. The study profiled the T cell repertoires of 500 to 800 subjects by immunosequencing and related them to cytomegalovirus serostatus. Of the roughly 410 genotyped donors, less than 90% were placed in the genetic ancestry cluster associated with self-reported Caucasian donors.

Overall study results and their limits: According to a later analysis, most CMV-associated TCR beta chains appeared to be HLA-restricted, and the HLA associations seemed to be driven largely by CMV exposure. According to a later genetic analysis, donors in an Asian-associated ancestry cluster had fewer N-insertions in productive TCRs than the roughly 670-donor mean. The authors suggested that the approach could potentially be extended to other disease states and immunological phenotypes. In a later analysis, several top co-occurrence clusters were reported to appear linked to parvovirus B19, influenza, CMV and Epstein-Barr virus. Most TCR sequences were seen in very few donors, while some public TCRs were found in many individuals. The sequencing pipeline was judged likely to have produced a cluster of highly shared sequence variants as a technical artifact. In a later analysis, some 18,000 TCR beta sequences were associated with specific HLA alleles at a false discovery rate of 0.05. The study listed 164 TCR beta chains as associated with cytomegalovirus. A further reported finding was that TCR beta sequences accurately predicted the HLA-A and HLA-B alleles for most subjects in the first cohort. Roughly uniform sequencing depth across donors was assumed in presence/absence analyses, although this assumption may not hold. In a later analysis, TCR association rates were found to vary across HLA loci, with the most associated TCRs seen for DRB1 alleles and the fewest for HLA-C alleles. The classifier was reported to diagnose cytomegalovirus status with high specificity and sensitivity in both the original cohort and the validation cohort. When HLA alleles, especially DR and DQ, strongly co-occurred, TCR associations were difficult to assign to individual alleles. For the cohort, immune exposure information was limited to CMV serostatus. Because HLA typing was unavailable for some donors at each locus, only the typed subset was used in association tests. In a later genetic analysis, a missense DCLRE1C variant was associated with V-gene and J-gene trimming of TCR beta chains, and the association was replicated in an independent cohort. Because counts were too low, under 20 rarely observed V segments, including chromosome 9 orphons, were left out of the earlier analysis of several hundred of the donors. This cohort had only TCR beta chains sequenced, and the lack of alpha or paired-chain data limited which features could be detected. Linkage disequilibrium might explain the correlated functional status among segregating V segments, but an unknown experimental factor could not be excluded. Broadly in line with IMGT annotations, most TCR beta V segments showed up in productive rearrangements about 90% or about 30% of the time in an earlier analysis of some 590 of the donors. In a later analysis, HLA-associated TCR beta chains showed more clonal expansion and lower generation probabilities than non-associated chains that were equally common. In vitro tests confirmed that three of the cytomegalovirus-associated TCR beta chains recognize cytomegalovirus antigens.

This clonotype was sampled from a woman aged 40 to 50 in good health and CMV-seropositive. Sequences were obtained from PBMCs.

The nucleotide sequence is given as TGTGCCAGCGGACAGCAAGAGACCCAGTACTTC. It specifies CASGQQETQYF. The sequence is built from TRBV6-5 and TRBJ2-5, and perhaps TRBD1 as D gene, on 6 matching bases. The CDR3, cysteine through phenylalanine, is 11 amino acids long. The sequence is cut down to CDR3 DNA, 33 bases in frame from base 1. Based on the germline V gene, the CDR1 and CDR2 sequences are MNHEY and SVGAGI. V and J are truncated by 8 bases and 2 bases respectively, leaving an intervening sequence of 6 bases.